A selection of T cell receptor beta chains follows, all from one sample in a study of T-cell memory formation after mild COVID-19. MiXCR was run by TCRdb on the 5' RACE reads, yielding one entry per CDR3 protein. The data show hundreds of thousands of distinct CDR3 sequences, about a fifth seen once. The sample comprised PBMCs or a T cell subset sorted from them (not recorded which). The receptors come from an adult woman who had mild COVID-19 (a few samples of this study predate the infection). Cell type and time point are not known. Both conserved end residues are part of each CDR3. The D gene is left open where the match is weak. A clone size is listed for some rows: how often the clone was seen (once, few, many), or a class if it is expanded.

V gene	D gene	clone size	J gene	CDR3 DNA	CDR3 protein
TRBV7-7	NA	NA	TRBJ1-5	TGTGCCAGCAGCTCAGTCGACAGGCGATATAGCAATCAGCCCCAGCATTTT	CASSSVDRRYSNQPQHF
TRBV5-1	NA	many	TRBJ1-1	TGCGCCAGCAGCTTGGAGACCGGGACGTTGACTGAAGCTTTCTTT	CASSLETGTLTEAFF
TRBV10-3	TRBD2	NA	TRBJ2-7	TGTGCCATCAGTGACCTCAGGAGCGGGAGCTCCTACGAGCAGTACTTC	CAISDLRSGSSYEQYF
TRBV4-2	NA	few	TRBJ1-5	TGTGCCAGCAGCCGGGCGAATAGCAATCAGCCCCAGCATTTT	CASSRANSNQPQHF
TRBV24-1	TRBD1	NA	TRBJ1-5	TGTGCCACCAGTGATCCCGGGACAGGGGGCAGTCAGCATTTT	CATSDPGTGGSQHF
TRBV3-1	NA	few	TRBJ1-5	TGTGCCAGCAGCCAAGGGCGGACCGCATGGCCCCAGCATTTT	CASSQGRTAWPQHF
TRBV7-2	NA	NA	TRBJ2-5	TGTGCCAGCAGCCAAAGAACAGGGATACAAGAGACCCAGTACTTC	CASSQRTGIQETQYF
TRBV30	NA	few	TRBJ2-3	TGTGCCTGGAACCTTGGGACTGCTAGCACAGATACGCAGTATTTT	CAWNLGTASTDTQYF
TRBV11-2	NA	NA	TRBJ2-7	TGTGCCAGCAGCTTAGATGGTCTCAGAAGCTACGAGCAGTACTTC	CASSLDGLRSYEQYF
TRBV28	NA	NA	TRBJ2-7	TGTGCCAGCAGTTTTTCCAACGAGCAGTACTTC	CASSFSNEQYF
TRBV12-3/TRBV12-4	NA	NA	TRBJ2-7	TGTGCCAGCAGCCCCGCAGGGAGGGAGCAGTACTTC	CASSPAGREQYF
TRBV7-2	TRBD2	NA	TRBJ2-7	TGTGCCAGCAGCACGGGGACTAGCTTTGGGGAGCAGTACTTC	CASSTGTSFGEQYF
TRBV25-1	TRBD2	NA	TRBJ2-1	TGTGCCAGCAAGGAAGGACTAGCGGGAGGAGAAAATGAGCAGTTCTTC	CASKEGLAGGENEQFF
TRBV6-5	NA	NA	TRBJ2-7	TGTGCCAGCAGTGAAAGGAGGGGGGCCTACGAGCAGTACTTC	CASSERRGAYEQYF
TRBV12-3/TRBV12-4	NA	NA	TRBJ1-1	TGTGCCAGCAGACAGGATCTGACCACTGAAGCTTTCTTT	CASRQDLTTEAFF
TRBV2	TRBD2	NA	TRBJ2-1	TGTGCCAGCAGTGAAAGAGCGGGGGGTCTTGAGCAGTTCTTC	CASSERAGGLEQFF
TRBV4-1	TRBD1	NA	TRBJ2-2	TGCGCCAGCAACTACCCGGGACAGGGGGTCACCGGGGAGCTGTTTTTT	CASNYPGQGVTGELFF
TRBV25-1	NA	few	TRBJ1-6	TGTGCCAGCAGTGGGGTGTGGAATTCACCCCTCCACTTT	CASSGVWNSPLHF
TRBV29-1	TRBD1	NA	TRBJ1-1	TGCAGCGTTGAGACAGGGATAAGGCCTGAAGCTTTCTTT	CSVETGIRPEAFF
TRBV7-2	TRBD1	NA	TRBJ1-2	TGTGCCAGCAGCCGGGACAGGGCATTCTATGGCTACACCTTC	CASSRDRAFYGYTF
TRBV6-5	NA	few	TRBJ1-6	TGTGCCAGCAGCTTCGCTCTTGAGTATTCACCCCTCCACTTT	CASSFALEYSPLHF
TRBV5-1	TRBD1	NA	TRBJ1-2	TGCGCCAGCACGGACAGGGGGGACTATGGCTACACCTTC	CASTDRGDYGYTF
TRBV28	NA	NA	TRBJ2-1	TGTGCCAGCACCCCCGGCCCAGCGGAGGATGAGCAGTTCTTC	CASTPGPAEDEQFF
TRBV10-1	NA	NA	TRBJ2-6	TGCGCCAGCAGTGGTGGAGGCCTAGGTCCCTCTGGGGCCAACGTCCTGACTTTC	CASSGGGLGPSGANVLTF
TRBV29-1	TRBD1	once	TRBJ1-1	TGCAGCGTTGAAGAGGACAGGGACTGGGCTTTCTTT	CSVEEDRDWAFF
TRBV9	TRBD2	few	TRBJ2-3	TGTGCCAGCAGCGTAGGTTGGGATAGCGGGGGTAGAGATACGCAGTATTTT	CASSVGWDSGGRDTQYF
TRBV29-1	NA	few	TRBJ2-7	TGCAGCGTTCGCATTCGGGGGCCCTCCTACGAGCAGTACTTC	CSVRIRGPSYEQYF
TRBV2	TRBD1	NA	TRBJ2-7	TGTGCCAGCGGGTTACAGGGGGGCCCCTCCTACGAGCAGTACTTC	CASGLQGGPSYEQYF
TRBV4-3	NA	NA	TRBJ2-1	TGCGCCAGCAGCCTCACCAGGTGGGGGGCAGGCGAGCAGTTCTTC	CASSLTRWGAGEQFF
TRBV7-9	NA	NA	TRBJ2-3	TGTGCCGGGTCCTACACAGATACGCAGTATTTT	CAGSYTDTQYF
TRBV3-1	NA	few	TRBJ1-5	TGTGCCAGCAGCCAACAGGGAGGTGGCAATCAGCCCCAGCATTTT	CASSQQGGGNQPQHF
TRBV30	NA	few	TRBJ2-7	TGTGCCTGGAGTGTACATTTAGTTACCTACGAGCAGTACTTC	CAWSVHLVTYEQYF
TRBV6-6	TRBD1	NA	TRBJ1-1	TGTGCCAGCAGTTACCCCAGGGGGGGGAACACTGAAGCTTTCTTT	CASSYPRGGNTEAFF
TRBV12-3/TRBV12-4	TRBD2	many	TRBJ2-7	TGTGCCAGCAGCGGACTAGCCTTGATCCAGAACTTC	CASSGLALIQNF
TRBV14	NA	few	TRBJ1-6	TGTGCCAGCAGCCAGAGACAGGAGGCCCGGTCCTATAATTCACCCCTCCACTTT	CASSQRQEARSYNSPLHF
TRBV4-1	NA	few	TRBJ1-4	TGCGCCAGCAGCCAAGGTTTGCTAGCAGGGGAAAAACTGTTTTTT	CASSQGLLAGEKLFF
TRBV6-5	NA	NA	TRBJ1-1	TGTGCCAGCAGTTACCCACCTGAAGCTTTCTTT	CASSYPPEAFF
TRBV23-1	TRBD1	NA	TRBJ2-4	TGCGCCAGCAGACCCTTGGGACAGAGATTAGCCAAAAACATTCAGTACTTC	CASRPLGQRLAKNIQYF
TRBV6-1	TRBD1	NA	TRBJ1-1	TGTGCCAGCAGTGAGGGACAGGGGGTTCGCACTGAAGCTTTCTTT	CASSEGQGVRTEAFF
TRBV6-2/TRBV6-3	NA	NA	TRBJ2-2	TGTGCCAGCAGTTCTCCTCACGGGGCAACCGGGGAGCTGTTTTTT	CASSSPHGATGELFF
TRBV7-9	NA	few	TRBJ2-2	TGTGCCAGCAGCGAACCGATGGGACCAGCCACCGGGGAGCTGTTTTTT	CASSEPMGPATGELFF
TRBV5-1	NA	NA	TRBJ1-6	TGCGCCAGCAGCCGCCCTCGGGACCAATTCGAGAATTCACCCCTCCACTTT	CASSRPRDQFENSPLHF
TRBV12-3/TRBV12-4	NA	few	TRBJ2-7	TGTGCCAGCAGCCCGTTTCGTAATAGTCCCGAGCAGTACTTC	CASSPFRNSPEQYF
TRBV28	NA	many	TRBJ2-7	TGTGCCAGCAGAGACTCGTTACTGGCCGAGCAGTACTTC	CASRDSLLAEQYF
TRBV20-1	NA	medium-sized	TRBJ2-1	TGCAGTGCTAGAGGGACTCTTGCTGGAGAGCAGTTCTTC	CSARGTLAGEQFF
TRBV12-3/TRBV12-4	NA	NA	TRBJ2-3	TGTGCCAGCAGTCCCGTGAAGGGGGGGACAGATACGCAGTATTTT	CASSPVKGGTDTQYF
TRBV9	NA	NA	TRBJ1-2	TGTGCCAGCAGCGGACAACATCTGGGGGCTTATAGCTACACCTTC	CASSGQHLGAYSYTF
TRBV20-1	NA	few	TRBJ2-3	TGCAGTGCTAGAACCTTGGATACGCAGTATTTT	CSARTLDTQYF